Listed below are T cell receptor beta chains from one sample, sequenced in a study of shared clonotypes between healthy human individuals. Repertoires were generated with immunoSEQ multiplex PCR, while TCRdb's copy carries only in-frame clones and drops some. This sample has 330,000 or so clones, with over 70% found just once. Source material: memory CD4+ T cells sorted from blood. The receptors stem from a young man in good health. CDR3s include the opening cysteine and the closing phenylalanine or tryptophan. Each record gives: CDR3 DNA, CDR3 protein, J gene, clone size, V gene, D gene. D genes are given only for firm matches. Size is stated for part of the rows, as once, few or many counts, or as a class when the clone is expanded.

CDR3nt: TGTGCCACCAGCAGTTACGGGAGTAGCGGGAGGGCCAATGAGCAGTTCTTC; CDR3aa: CATSSYGSSGRANEQFF; j_gene: TRBJ2-1; abundance: few; v_gene: TRBV15; d_gene: TRBD2
CDR3nt: TGTGCCAGCAGACCGACAGGGTTAGATGGCTACACCTTC; CDR3aa: CASRPTGLDGYTF; j_gene: TRBJ1-2; abundance: few; v_gene: TRBV5-6; d_gene: TRBD1
CDR3nt: TGTGCCAGCTCCTCTAGCGGGAGGCTCCAAGAGACCCAGTACTTC; CDR3aa: CASSSSGRLQETQYF; j_gene: TRBJ2-5; abundance: .; v_gene: TRBV28; d_gene: TRBD2
CDR3nt: TGCAGCGTTGTTACTAGCGGGAGCACCGGGGAGCTGTTTTTT; CDR3aa: CSVVTSGSTGELFF; j_gene: TRBJ2-2; abundance: .; v_gene: TRBV29-1; d_gene: TRBD2
CDR3nt: TGTGCCAGCAGCCAAGGGCAGGGAGCGGGAGGCAACTCCTACAATGAGCAGTTCTTC; CDR3aa: CASSQGQGAGGNSYNEQFF; j_gene: TRBJ2-1; abundance: .; v_gene: TRBV14; d_gene: TRBD2
CDR3nt: TGTGCCAGTAGTATAGTGGCCATTTCTGGGGGTGAGCAGTTCTTC; CDR3aa: CASSIVAISGGEQFF; j_gene: TRBJ2-1; abundance: .; v_gene: TRBV19; d_gene: .
CDR3nt: TGTGCCAGCACCCCCAGGAATGGCAATCAGCCCCAGCATTTT; CDR3aa: CASTPRNGNQPQHF; j_gene: TRBJ1-5; abundance: .; v_gene: TRBV6-6; d_gene: .
CDR3nt: TGTGCCAGTAGTATAGACGTTGGTCTCTCCTACGAGCAGTACTTC; CDR3aa: CASSIDVGLSYEQYF; j_gene: TRBJ2-7; abundance: .; v_gene: TRBV19; d_gene: .
CDR3nt: TGCGCCAGCAGCATATCCACAGGGTGGGGAGAGACCCAGTACTTC; CDR3aa: CASSISTGWGETQYF; j_gene: TRBJ2-5; abundance: .; v_gene: TRBV5-1; d_gene: .
CDR3nt: TGTGCCAGCAGCGAGGGCAGGGCGATGAACACTGAAGCTTTCTTT; CDR3aa: CASSEGRAMNTEAFF; j_gene: TRBJ1-1; abundance: few; v_gene: TRBV9; d_gene: .
CDR3nt: TGTGCCAGCAGCTTGAGAAGCGGGAGCATTCACAATGAGCAGTTCTTC; CDR3aa: CASSLRSGSIHNEQFF; j_gene: TRBJ2-1; abundance: .; v_gene: TRBV5-6; d_gene: TRBD2
CDR3nt: TGTGCCAGTAGTCTTGAGGGCAGGGCGATCCTTGGTCAGCCCCAGCATTTT; CDR3aa: CASSLEGRAILGQPQHF; j_gene: TRBJ1-5; abundance: .; v_gene: TRBV19; d_gene: .
CDR3nt: TGTGCCAGCAGCCCCGAGGGGGGTTGGGAGACCCAGTACTTC; CDR3aa: CASSPEGGWETQYF; j_gene: TRBJ2-5; abundance: .; v_gene: TRBV7-7; d_gene: .
CDR3nt: TGTGCCAGCAGCCCCGGCCAGGGGAGCTACAATGAGCAGTTCTTC; CDR3aa: CASSPGQGSYNEQFF; j_gene: TRBJ2-1; abundance: .; v_gene: TRBV5-4; d_gene: .
CDR3nt: TGTGCCAGCAGCCAAGCCACTAGCGGGAGGTTCACCGGGGAGCTGTTTTTT; CDR3aa: CASSQATSGRFTGELFF; j_gene: TRBJ2-2; abundance: many; v_gene: TRBV14; d_gene: TRBD2
CDR3nt: TGTGCCAGCAGCTGGACTAGCCAGACTTCCAATGAGCAGTTCTTC; CDR3aa: CASSWTSQTSNEQFF; j_gene: TRBJ2-1; abundance: once; v_gene: TRBV5-4; d_gene: TRBD2
CDR3nt: TGTGCCAGCAAAGGGGACACCGGGGAGCTGTTTTTT; CDR3aa: CASKGDTGELFF; j_gene: TRBJ2-2; abundance: few; v_gene: TRBV11-3; d_gene: .
CDR3nt: TGTGCTAGTGGTGAACAGGTGAACACTGAAGCTTTCTTT; CDR3aa: CASGEQVNTEAFF; j_gene: TRBJ1-1; abundance: .; v_gene: TRBV12-5; d_gene: .
CDR3nt: TGTGCCATCCGGGACCACGGAAACACAGATACGCAGTATTTT; CDR3aa: CAIRDHGNTDTQYF; j_gene: TRBJ2-3; abundance: .; v_gene: TRBV10-3; d_gene: .
CDR3nt: TGTGCCAGTAGTCCCGGGACTAGCGGAGTGATTGAGCAGTTCTTC; CDR3aa: CASSPGTSGVIEQFF; j_gene: TRBJ2-1; abundance: .; v_gene: TRBV19; d_gene: TRBD2
CDR3nt: TGTGCCAGCAGCTTAGAATGGGGGGAGGGATATACGCAGTATTTT; CDR3aa: CASSLEWGEGYTQYF; j_gene: TRBJ2-3; abundance: .; v_gene: TRBV7-2; d_gene: TRBD2
CDR3nt: TGTGCCAGCAGTTTAAGGGACGGCCTTTATCTGGCCCAGCATTTT; CDR3aa: CASSLRDGLYLAQHF; j_gene: TRBJ1-5; abundance: .; v_gene: TRBV28; d_gene: .
CDR3nt: TGTGCCAGCTCACCACCTAGGACAGATCGGGAGACCCAGTACTTC; CDR3aa: CASSPPRTDRETQYF; j_gene: TRBJ2-5; abundance: .; v_gene: TRBV18; d_gene: .
CDR3nt: TGTGCCAGCAGCTTGAAGAACTCTGGAAACACCATATATTTT; CDR3aa: CASSLKNSGNTIYF; j_gene: TRBJ1-3; abundance: .; v_gene: TRBV7-9; d_gene: .
CDR3nt: TGTGCCAGCAGCTTAATGGTGGGGGACTCCTACGAGCAGTACTTC; CDR3aa: CASSLMVGDSYEQYF; j_gene: TRBJ2-7; abundance: .; v_gene: TRBV7-2; d_gene: .
CDR3nt: TGTGCCAGCAGCGTAGGCGGGAGGGCCGGGAGATACGAGCAGTACTTC; CDR3aa: CASSVGGRAGRYEQYF; j_gene: TRBJ2-7; abundance: few; v_gene: TRBV9; d_gene: TRBD2
CDR3nt: TGTGCCAGCAGCGTAGGCTTTTATGAGCAGTTCTTC; CDR3aa: CASSVGFYEQFF; j_gene: TRBJ2-1; abundance: .; v_gene: TRBV9; d_gene: .
CDR3nt: TGTGCCAGCAGTGTACTCGGACTAGCGGCTTACAATGAGCAGTTCTTC; CDR3aa: CASSVLGLAAYNEQFF; j_gene: TRBJ2-1; abundance: .; v_gene: TRBV2; d_gene: TRBD2
CDR3nt: TGCGCCAGCAGTGAGTCACCCGGGGAGACCCAGTACTTC; CDR3aa: CASSESPGETQYF; j_gene: TRBJ2-5; abundance: many; v_gene: TRBV10-1; d_gene: .
CDR3nt: TGCAGCGCTACCGGTGGTGGCGGGAGATCAGGCGAGCAGTACTTC; CDR3aa: CSATGGGGRSGEQYF; j_gene: TRBJ2-7; abundance: .; v_gene: TRBV29-1; d_gene: TRBD2
CDR3nt: TGTGCCTGGAGTGTATTCTCGAACACTGAAGCTTTCTTT; CDR3aa: CAWSVFSNTEAFF; j_gene: TRBJ1-1; abundance: .; v_gene: TRBV30; d_gene: .
CDR3nt: TGCAGCGGTCTAAGGGAACATCGCGTGTACGAGCAGTACTTC; CDR3aa: CSGLREHRVYEQYF; j_gene: TRBJ2-7; abundance: .; v_gene: TRBV29-1; d_gene: .
CDR3nt: TGCGCCAGCAGCTTGGAGGGTCGAACTAATGAAAAACTGTTTTTT; CDR3aa: CASSLEGRTNEKLFF; j_gene: TRBJ1-4; abundance: .; v_gene: TRBV5-1; d_gene: .
CDR3nt: TGTGCCACAGGGACGGGAGAGACCCAGTACTTC; CDR3aa: CATGTGETQYF; j_gene: TRBJ2-5; abundance: .; v_gene: TRBV6-1; d_gene: .
CDR3nt: TGTGCCAGCTCACCGGGGGGTGGAGAGACCCAGTACTTC; CDR3aa: CASSPGGGETQYF; j_gene: TRBJ2-5; abundance: .; v_gene: TRBV18; d_gene: .
CDR3nt: TGTGCCAGCAGCGTAGGGAGTTCCAGAGCGAATGAAAAACTGTTTTTT; CDR3aa: CASSVGSSRANEKLFF; j_gene: TRBJ1-4; abundance: many; v_gene: TRBV9; d_gene: .
CDR3nt: TGTGCCAGCTCACCTATAATAGCGGGCGACTCTGGGGCCAACGTCCTGACTTTC; CDR3aa: CASSPIIAGDSGANVLTF; j_gene: TRBJ2-6; abundance: many; v_gene: TRBV18; d_gene: TRBD2
CDR3nt: TGTGCCAGCAGCTTAGCGGGCCGGGATGGGTCCTACGAGCAGTACTTC; CDR3aa: CASSLAGRDGSYEQYF; j_gene: TRBJ2-7; abundance: .; v_gene: TRBV7-8; d_gene: .
CDR3nt: TGCGCCAGCAGCACTGGACTAGCGGGCCCAGGAGGAGAGACCCAGTACTTC; CDR3aa: CASSTGLAGPGGETQYF; j_gene: TRBJ2-5; abundance: .; v_gene: TRBV5-1; d_gene: TRBD2
CDR3nt: TGCGCCAGCAGCCACCTCTCGGGCCTTTACTACGAGCAGTACTTC; CDR3aa: CASSHLSGLYYEQYF; j_gene: TRBJ2-7; abundance: few; v_gene: TRBV4-1; d_gene: .